These T cell receptor beta chains were read from a single sample in a study of early T cells in non-severe SARS-CoV-2 infection. TCRdb redid the calling of the 5' RACE reads with MiXCR, one entry per CDR3 protein. The sample holds 55,000 to 80,000 distinct CDR3 sequences, about 10% seen once. Specimen: whole blood, collected at baseline. These receptors were collected from an adult who was a healthcare worker with PCR-confirmed SARS-CoV-2 infection or an uninfected control (not recorded which). The CDR3 runs from the conserved cysteine through the conserved F or W. The D gene is left open where the match is weak. The listing skips clone size in some rows; elsewhere it reads once, few, many or a size class.

TRBJ2-1	19	TRBV6-2/TRBV6-3	NA	TRBD1	CASSQGQGRSAGSYNEQFF
TRBJ1-6	12	TRBV7-2	few	NA	CASSFSGTSLHF
TRBJ2-7	12	TRBV30	NA	TRBD1	CAWETGIHEQYF
TRBJ2-7	15	TRBV2	NA	NA	CASSSTGTPNYEQYF
TRBJ2-2	15	TRBV3-1	few	NA	CASSQGLSPAGELFF
TRBJ1-5	15	TRBV12-3/TRBV12-4	NA	NA	CASSFAEYSNQPQHF
TRBJ2-1	15	TRBV7-2	few	TRBD2	CASSLVRGGPGEQFF
TRBJ2-5	13	TRBV9	NA	NA	CASSAGIQETQYF
TRBJ2-5	16	TRBV29-1	NA	TRBD2	CSVPYRGLAVQETQYF
TRBJ2-3	16	TRBV4-3	few	NA	CASSQDMGSRGDTQYF
TRBJ1-1	14	TRBV5-1	many	TRBD1	CASSSTGGNPEAFF
TRBJ1-2	14	TRBV7-2	many	TRBD1	CASSSQQGRRGYTF
TRBJ2-2	16	TRBV9	NA	NA	CASSVEHRVGTGELFF
TRBJ2-2	12	TRBV6-6	NA	NA	CASRISTGELFF
TRBJ2-2	14	TRBV20-1	NA	NA	CSARKGLGTGELFF
TRBJ1-2	11	TRBV3-1	NA	NA	CASSQSHGYTF
TRBJ2-4	15	TRBV14	NA	NA	CASSQNSRAKNIQYF
TRBJ2-7	14	TRBV11-2	NA	TRBD2	CASRGLAGPYEQYF
TRBJ2-5	17	TRBV21-1	many	NA	CASGLGVRGRPQETQYF
TRBJ1-1	13	TRBV11-2	few	TRBD1	CASSQGGLTEAFF
TRBJ2-2	16	TRBV5-1	few	NA	CASSLLGDTNTGELFF
TRBJ2-5	21	TRBV21-1	NA	NA	CASRGGSGRFPRRVFRATQYF
TRBJ1-3	15	TRBV11-2	few	NA	CASSPPGVRGNTIYF
TRBJ1-2	13	TRBV12-3/TRBV12-4	many	TRBD1	CASSSGQNYGYTF
TRBJ2-2	14	TRBV5-1	few	NA	CASSHNWGTGELFF
TRBJ2-3	15	TRBV6-4	NA	TRBD2	CASSDSLAGPDTQYF
TRBJ2-7	13	TRBV20-1	few	NA	CSAEGGGRYEQYF
TRBJ2-3	15	TRBV15	many	TRBD1	CATSTDRGRTDTQYF